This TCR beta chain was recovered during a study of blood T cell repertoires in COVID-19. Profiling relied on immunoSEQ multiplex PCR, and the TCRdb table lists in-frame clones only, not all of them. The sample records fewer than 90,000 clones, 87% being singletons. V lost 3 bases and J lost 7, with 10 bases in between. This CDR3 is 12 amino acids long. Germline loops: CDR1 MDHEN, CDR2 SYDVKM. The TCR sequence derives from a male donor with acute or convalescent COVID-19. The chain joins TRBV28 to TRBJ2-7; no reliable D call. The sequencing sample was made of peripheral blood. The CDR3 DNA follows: TGTGCCAGCAGTTTTGGTTCGGGTGAGCAGTACTTC. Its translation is CASSFGSGEQYF.